The clone carrying this T cell receptor beta chain was counted between two and nine times. Antigen: not known. This record belongs to a study of CD8 T cells in ankylosing spondylitis. Broader study findings: Matched ankylosing spondylitis synovial fluid reportedly showed significant enrichment of disease-linked clones. Blood from ankylosing spondylitis patients appeared to carry a characteristic roughly 8-variant TCR beta motif. Relatively rare in peripheral blood, disease-linked clones were also CD8+.

In making TCR beta libraries, quantitative 5'-RACE with molecular barcodes was used. Each CDR3 protein is one row after TCRdb ran MiXCR on the 5' RACE reads. This sample has 250,000 or so distinct CDR3 sequences, with 18% found just once. The V gene lost 3 bases and the J gene lost 2 bases, with 11 bases spanning the gap. Germline V gene lookup returns CDR1 MNHEY and CDR2 SMNVEV (reference sequence). The CDR3 is 14 residues long. This chain links TRBV27 with TRBJ2-7, with a weak D call TRBD1 (5 bases). Sequences were obtained from blood, either unsorted or a sorted T cell fraction (not recorded which). The sequence came from a male donor with ankylosing spondylitis or in good health (not recorded which). The CDR3 DNA reads as TGTGCCAGCAGTTTGGGGCAAAATACCTACGAGCAGTACTTC. Protein: CASSLGQNTYEQYF.